Listed here are 20 T cell receptor beta chains from one sample, sequenced in a study of esophageal squamous cell carcinoma under preoperative chemotherapy. Time point noted: after preoperative PTX-NDP chemotherapy. Via MiXCR, TCRdb re-called the PCR reads, giving one row per CDR3 protein. There are roughly 20,000 distinct CDR3 sequences in the sample; around 45% occur only once, and around 27% lies in the top ten. Sample acquisition took place from a patient given preoperative chemotherapy. The receptors come from a human donor with esophageal squamous cell carcinoma. The donor label of this sample is uncertain.

This rearrangement joins TRBV19 to TRBJ2-7; 7 bases agree with TRBD1. The J call may not be correct, given that the DNA end is closer to TRBJ2-5. CDR1 is LNHDA, CDR2 SQIVND, per germline (reference sequence). The CDR3 runs to 13 residues. CDR3 sequence: CASSTRTGETQYF. The CDR3 nucleotides are TGTGCCAGTAGTACCCGGACAGGAGAGACCCAGTACTTC.

The chain links TRBV4-1 to TRBJ2-1, with no clear D. V was cut by 1 base and J by 9 bases, with 7 bases left in between. This CDR3 has 12 amino acids. In germline, CDR1 is MGHRA, CDR2 YSYEKL. The DNA of the CDR3 is TGCGCCAGCAGCCAAGCTGGGATTGAGCAGTTCTTC. This sequence encodes CASSQAGIEQFF.

In this sample, this clonotype turned up a few times. The chain carries TRBV7-6 and TRBJ2-1, with 10 bases aligning to TRBD2. The V and J ends lost 5 bases and 9 bases, in that order; junction bases with no gene match: 16. The CDR3 consists of 17 residues. The germline V gene has CDR1 SGHVS and CDR2 FNYEAQ. The CDR3 nucleotides read TGTGCCAGCAGCCCCGTTATCAGCGGGGGGGGGGGGGGTGAGCAGTTCTTC. This sequence encodes CASSPVISGGGGGEQFF.

This clonotype has a handful of counts. V is TRBV11-3 and J is TRBJ2-1; the D gene is possibly TRBD1 (7 bases). V lost 4 bases and J 6 bases, leaving 16 bases between the germline ends. This CDR3 is 15 amino acids long. Germline CDR1 SGHNT, CDR2 YENEEA. The CDR3 sequence is CASSSRGTGSNEQFF. CDR3 coding DNA: TGTGCCAGCAGCTCCAGGGGGACTGGTTCCAATGAGCAGTTCTTC.

This clonotype occurred many times. The rearrangement links TRBV5-1 to TRBJ2-1; tentative D call: TRBD2 (6 bases). The CDR3 extends over 13 amino acids. Trimming pared 0 bases from V and 10 bases from J, leaving 11 bases between. The germline CDR1 and CDR2 sequences are SGHRS and YFSETQ. The CDR3 DNA reads as TGCGCCAGCAGCTTGGGAGCGGCGGGGGAGCAGTTCTTC. Translation gives CASSLGAAGEQFF. Together with reference TRBV5-1 and TRBJ2-1, the CDR3 gives the full variable domain: KAGVTQTPRYLIKTRGQQVTLSCSPISGHRSVSWYQQTPGQGLQFLFEYFSETQRNKGNFPGRFSGRQFSNSRSEMNVSTLELGDSALYLCASSLGAAGEQFFGPGTRLTVL.

The table lists this clonotype with many counts. The chain joins TRBV7-6 to TRBJ2-5, with TRBD2 matching 7 bases. Germline loops: CDR1 SGHVS, CDR2 FNYEAQ. Trimming at V came to 5 bases and at J to 5 bases, leaving 17 bases not matched to a gene. This CDR3 has 17 amino acids. The CDR3 DNA follows: TGTGCCAGCAGCCCGAGCGGGGCGAGTCTCTCCGGGGAGACCCAGTACTTC. Its translation is CASSPSGASLSGETQYF.

The rearrangement links TRBV12-3 or TRBV12-4 to TRBJ2-1; weak D call: TRBD2 (7 bases). Trimming cost V 10 bases and J 3 bases, with 16 bases left between them. The CDR3 has 14 residues. The DNA of the CDR3 is TGTGCCACGGGGGGCGGGGCAAACTACAATGAGCAGTTCTTC. Translation gives CATGGGANYNEQFF.

Ten or more counts support this clonotype. This rearrangement joins TRBV11-3 to TRBJ2-1; no firm D call. The J call may be faulty, since TRBJ2-7 better matches the DNA end. This CDR3 spans 12 amino acids. CDR1 is SGHNT, CDR2 YENEEA, per germline. This chain's CDR3 is CASRSSHYEQYF. CDR3 nucleotide sequence: TGTGCCAGCAGATCGTCTCACTACGAGCAGTACTTC.

The table lists this clonotype with many counts. The rearrangement uses TRBV19 and TRBJ2-7, with D perhaps matching TRBD1 (6 bases). Trimming shortened V by 3 bases and J by 3 bases, and 18 bases separated the two germline ends. Germline V CDR1 and CDR2: LNHDA, SQIVND (reference sequence). The CDR3 sequence is 16 residues long. CDR3: CASSMEVGARGYEQYF. Here the CDR3 DNA reads TGTGCCAGTAGTATGGAAGTGGGGGCACGGGGCTACGAGCAGTACTTC.

The chain employs TRBV19 and TRBJ2-3; the D call may be TRBD1 or TRBD2 (5 bases each). Per germline, CDR1 LNHDA and CDR2 SQIVND (reference sequence). V dropped 10 bases and J dropped 7 bases, with 18 bases sitting between them. The CDR3 is 13 residues long. The CDR3 spells CATGLCAKNTQYF. In nucleotides, the CDR3 is TGTGCCACGGGGCTGTGTGCCAAAAATACGCAGTATTTT.

The chain joins TRBV28 to TRBJ2-1, with D possibly TRBD1 on 6 matching bases. With the DNA end fitting TRBJ2-7 better, the J assignment may be wrong. The CDR3 runs 12 residues. Germline V gives CDR1 MDHEN, CDR2 SYDVKM. The CDR3 region is CASSEYRDEQYF. CDR3 nucleotides: TGTGCCAGCAGTGAGTACAGGGACGAGCAGTACTTC.

The chain has TRBV12-3 or TRBV12-4 and TRBJ2-1, with TRBD2 matching over 10 bases. V lost 5 bases, J lost 5 bases, and 6 bases stayed unmatched. This CDR3 has 15 residues. The chain's CDR3 is CASSPTSGEHNEQFF. The CDR3 nucleotides read TGTGCCAGCAGTCCTACTAGCGGGGAACACAATGAGCAGTTCTTC.

This clonotype was seen more than once but under ten times. The chain is built from TRBV5-1 and TRBJ1-2; D gene unclear. This CDR3 has 14 residues. The V end lost 4 bases, the J end lost 2 bases, and 12 bases lay between the germline ends. CDR1 and CDR2 (germline): SGHRS, YFSETQ. The CDR3 DNA reads TGCGCCAGCAGCCCGGGCCCCGGAAACTATGGCTACACCTTC. Residues: CASSPGPGNYGYTF. The variable domain in full, completed from reference TRBV5-1 and TRBJ1-2, reads KAGVTQTPRYLIKTRGQQVTLSCSPISGHRSVSWYQQTPGQGLQFLFEYFSETQRNKGNFPGRFSGRQFSNSRSEMNVSTLELGDSALYLCASSPGPGNYGYTFGSGTRLTVV.

In the case of this clonotype: At one end, the junction sequence differs from germline, possibly due to a read error. The rearrangement joins TRBV7-9 to TRBJ2-3, with 8 bases matching TRBD1. The end of the DNA is better explained by TRBJ2-5, so the J call may be wrong. The germline V gene has CDR1 SEHNR and CDR2 FQNEAQ (reference sequence). The CDR3 sequence is 14 residues long. The CDR3 DNA is TGTGCGGGCAGCGTGGACAGGGACCAAGATACCCAGTACTTC. Protein sequence: CAGSVDRDQDTQYF.

In this sample, this clonotype turned up a few times. This chain joins TRBV7-8 and TRBJ2-1; 7 bases align to TRBD2. This CDR3 has 14 amino acids. Germline lookup yields CDR1 SGHVS and CDR2 FQNEAQ. Trimming removed 4 bases from V and 4 bases from J; junction bases left unmatched: 4. Here the CDR3 reads CASSWGGRYNEQFF. The CDR3 DNA reads as TGTGCCAGCAGCTGGGGAGGGCGGTACAATGAGCAGTTCTTC.

The V call is TRBV7-2, the J call TRBJ2-4; tentatively, D is TRBD1 (5 bases). CDR3 length: 16 amino acids. The ends were cut back, 0 bases at V and 13 bases at J, with 22 bases in the middle. Germline V CDR1 and CDR2: SGHTA, FQGNSA. CDR3 nucleotide sequence: TGTGCCAGCAGCTTAGCTGGGGCAGGCAGCTACAATGAGCAGTACTTC. It yields the protein CASSLAGAGSYNEQYF.

The genes are TRBV11-2 and TRBJ2-3, with TRBD2 matching over 10 bases. The CDR3 is 16 residues long. Trimming took 3 bases from V and 6 from J; bases not matched to a gene: 9. Looked up from germline, CDR1 is SGHAT and CDR2 is FQNNGV. The CDR3 coding sequence is TGTGCCAGCAGCTTTAGGCCCACTAGCGGGACCGATACGCAGTATTTT. Its protein is CASSFRPTSGTDTQYF. Variable domain in full (rest from reference TRBV11-2 and TRBJ2-3): EAGVAQSPRYKIIEKRQSVAFWCNPISGHATLYWYQQILGQGPKLLIQFQNNGVVDDSQLPKDRFSAERLKGVDSTLKIQPAKLEDSAVYLCASSFRPTSGTDTQYFGPGTRLTVL.

Comment on this clonotype: It is likely a read error, because the conserved phenylalanine at the end of the CDR3 is missing. J is TRBJ2-5 and V is TRBV12-3 or TRBV12-4; TRBD2 matches 8 bases. This CDR3 comprises 15 residues. Trimming removed 0 bases from V and 4 bases from J; junction bases left unmatched: 4. The CDR3 nucleotides read TGTGCCAGCAGTTTAGCCTCCGGACTAGCAGAGACCCAGTACTGC. Protein: CASSLASGLAETQYC.

The V and J genes are TRBV7-3 and TRBJ2-3; possible D gene TRBD2, 5 bases. V shed 10 bases and J shed 5 bases, with 22 bases lying between them. The length of the CDR3 is 15 residues. The V gene's germline CDR1 is SGHTA and CDR2 FQGTGA. The CDR3 coding sequence is TGTGCCACGAGGGCCGGTGGCGGTGACCTAGATACGCAGTATTTT. Residues: CATRAGGGDLDTQYF.

The CDR3 spells CASSPDRANYGYTF. DNA for the CDR3: TGTGCCAGCTCACCGGACAGGGCCAACTATGGCTACACCTTC. The genes are TRBV18 and TRBJ1-2; TRBD1 agrees at 8 bases. In germline, CDR1 is KGHSH, CDR2 LQKENI. J was trimmed by 2 bases and V by 3 bases; bases with no gene match: 2. The CDR3 runs 14 residues.